This T cell receptor beta chain was sequenced in a study of T cells in Graves' hyperthyroidism and ophthalmopathy (dated by TCRdb to the late 2010s). Broadly, across the study: Peripheral blood samples were taken at initial diagnosis, before any treatment was given. After blood sampling, hyperthyroidism patients were treated with methimazole at a starting dose of 30 mg daily, and ophthalmopathy patients were treated with high-dose intravenous methylprednisolone. According to the paper, TCR Vbeta CDR3 sequencing was carried out on approximately 140 peripheral blood samples, which came from around 43 ophthalmopathy, around 75 hyperthyroidism and approximately 17 progressor patients. Whether ophthalmopathy could be predicted prospectively was tested in an independent validation cohort made up of under 20 hyperthyroidism patients plus 17 patients who later progressed to ophthalmopathy. The study also compared thyroid tissue and blood T-cell repertoires from over 5 Graves' hyperthyroidism patients. TCR V-J signatures able to tell the groups apart were searched for in a discovery cohort of 90 to 100 patients, of whom fewer than 45 had Graves' ophthalmopathy and around 58 had stable Graves' hyperthyroidism. For training and testing, the 80 to 100 patients in the discovery cohort were randomly divided in a 7:3 ratio.

Study-wide conclusions, independent of this receptor: In validation, the model predicted progression to ophthalmopathy a median of roughly 6.1 months before onset, with 70% to 71% sensitivity and roughly 77% specificity. Most expanded thyroid clonotypes (frequency above 0.001) were also found in blood, which suggests that blood repertoires may mirror thyroid immune responses. No statistical method was used to set the sample size in advance, and investigators knew the group allocation. Ophthalmopathy was separated from stable hyperthyroidism by a 13 V-J signature model, with around 90% sensitivity and roughly 81% specificity obtained in cross-validation and 80%/75% obtained in testing.

Stable Graves' hyperthyroidism was defined as no progression to ophthalmopathy during 18 months of follow-up. Hyperthyroidism patients were aged 18 to 65 years and newly diagnosed, with disease duration of less than 2 months. Patients with uncontrolled infections, other autoimmune diseases, pregnancy or lactation were excluded. Diagnoses were established on the basis of clinical symptoms, serum thyroxine and TRAb, thyroid ultrasound, and orbital computed tomography. Ficoll-Paque density gradient centrifugation was used to isolate PBMCs from around 10 ml of fresh peripheral blood. Total RNA was extracted with Trizol reagent, and quality was checked on an Agilent 2100 Bioanalyzer. Inclusive of the bounding cysteine and phenylalanine, the CDR3 is 14 residues long. Left in the record is the CDR3 DNA by itself, 42 bases read in frame from the first base. V lost 5 bases and J lost 3 bases; the stretch between them is 10 bases long.

With regard to this clonotype: Its antigen is unknown. The input lacks base qualities; no much larger clone sits a single base away.

The TCR beta CDR3 regions were amplified from RNA transcripts. The TCR CDR3 was subjected to a first round of RT-PCR using the HTBI primer set and the Qiagen OneStep RT-PCR kit. The libraries were constructed in a second round of multiplex PCR and then size-selected and purified. Paired-end sequencing of the libraries was performed with 100 bp reads on an Illumina HiSeq2000. The original methods were these. SOAPnuke was used to process the raw data, throwing out any read that contained adapters or uncalled bases, had a mean Phred below 15, or lacked an exact constant-primer or identifier match. COPE v1.2.5 was used to merge the high-quality paired reads, and each unique nucleotide sequence was defined as a clonotype. MiTCR v1.1 was used to align clonotypes to the IMGT TRBV, TRBD and TRBJ reference segments. Analysis was restricted to V-J combinations with a frequency above 0.0001, which covered roughly 99% of repertoires. The TCS score was defined as the ratio of F50 (clonal expansion) to E x V (chaos), calculated using BLOSUM62-based TCRdist between CDR3 peptides within each V-J. Welch's t-statistics and random forest reduced 514 V-J features to 13, which were used in a naive Bayes classifier (R e1071). The raw public reads went through TCRdb reprocessing: fastp at Q25, MiXCR clone calling, in-frame beta chains kept. Rows merge per CDR3 protein into single entries with the most common DNA and genes. For this entry, the V and J calls and clone size follow TCRdb and not the study's own pipeline. The sample table shows 380,000 or so distinct CDR3 sequences, and approximately 15% are seen once. 20% to 25% of the sample goes to the ten largest clones.

Sequenced: blood. The receptor was derived from a woman aged 30 to 39 with Graves' hyperthyroidism. The V and J genes are TRBV12-3 or TRBV12-4 and TRBJ2-2; no confident D gene assignment can be made. The nucleotide sequence reads TGTGCCAGCAGTCCCCTCGGGTACACCGGGGAGCTGTTTTTT. It encodes CASSPLGYTGELFF.